This TCR beta chain was captured in a study of T cell responses to AZD1222 COVID-19 vaccine. Study-level results: Donors, mostly white British, included more females; clonal diversity was possibly underestimated.

Of note for this clone: Its specificity is not known.

Here immunoSEQ multiplex PCR was the method, and the copy in TCRdb shows in-frame clones only, minus some. The sample lists about 130,000 clones, around 90% seen once, with under 2% in the top ten. The CDR3 runs 14 residues. Germline trimming cut 3 bases from V and 11 bases from J; bases unmatched to any gene: 9. Germline V lookup: CDR1 LGHDT, CDR2 YNNKEL (reference sequence). The specimen comprised peripheral blood, sampled on day 0 of AZD1222 vaccination. The rearrangement joins TRBV3-1 (or the pseudogene TRBV3-2) to TRBJ2-2; TRBD1 matches 7 bases. The TCR comes from an adult in good health. CDR3 in amino acids: CASSQWDRDGELFF. CDR3 bases: TGTGCCAGCAGCCAGTGGGACAGAGACGGTGAGCTGTTTTTT.